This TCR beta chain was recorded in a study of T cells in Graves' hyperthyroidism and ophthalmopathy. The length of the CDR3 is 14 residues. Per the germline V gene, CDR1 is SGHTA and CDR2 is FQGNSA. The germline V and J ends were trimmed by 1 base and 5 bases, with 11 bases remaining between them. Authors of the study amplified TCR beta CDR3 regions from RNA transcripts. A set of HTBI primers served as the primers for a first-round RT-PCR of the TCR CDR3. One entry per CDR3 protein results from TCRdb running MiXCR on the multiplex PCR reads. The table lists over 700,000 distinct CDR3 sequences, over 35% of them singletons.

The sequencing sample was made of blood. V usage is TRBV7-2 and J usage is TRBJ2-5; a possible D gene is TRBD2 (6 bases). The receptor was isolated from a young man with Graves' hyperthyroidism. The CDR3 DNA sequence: TGTGCCAGCAGCTTAGTGCTAGCGAGGGAGACCCAGTACTTC. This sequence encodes CASSLVLARETQYF. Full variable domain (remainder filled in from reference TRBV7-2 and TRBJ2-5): GAGVSQSPSNKVTEKGKDVELRCDPISGHTALYWYRQSLGQGLEFLIYFQGNSAPDKSGLPSDRFSAERTGGSVSTLTIQRTQQEDSAVYLCASSLVLARETQYFGPGTRLLVL.